The 27 T cell receptor beta chains below were found in one sample sequenced in a study of OX40 agonist ivuxolimab in advanced cancers. TCRdb's table, derived via immunoSEQ multiplex PCR, lists solely in-frame clones and lacks some. The sample has almost 50,000 clones, 80% to 85% seen once; the top ten hold about 6.4%. Source: CD4+ or CD8+ T cells sorted from blood, taken in a trial of the OX40 agonist ivuxolimab. These receptors all come from an adult with an advanced solid tumor such as melanoma, head and neck, liver or kidney cancer.

This chain joins TRBV28 and TRBJ1-1; no clear D gene. V was cut by 6 bases and J by 5 bases, with 19 bases left in between. Germline values: CDR1 MDHEN, CDR2 SYDVKM. The length of the CDR3 is 15 residues. The CDR3 loop reads CASSSIPGTDTEAFF. In DNA, the CDR3 is TGTGCCAGCAGCTCCATCCCGGGAACTGATACTGAAGCTTTCTTT.

The rearrangement uses TRBV4-2 and TRBJ1-2; D gene ambiguous. V was clipped by 0 bases and J by 2 bases, with 10 bases between them. Germline CDR1 LGHNA, CDR2 YNFKEQ. The CDR3 extends over 15 amino acids. CDR3 loop: CASSQEFRANYGYTF. The CDR3 bases are TGTGCCAGCAGCCAAGAATTCCGGGCGAACTATGGCTACACCTTC.

This clone was seen at least ten times. V is TRBV7-9 and J is TRBJ1-1; no reliable D call. V was clipped by 3 bases and J by 0 bases, with 14 bases between them. The CDR3 extends over 16 amino acids. Germline CDR1 reads SEHNR; CDR2 reads FQNEAQ (reference sequence). The CDR3, as DNA: TGTGCCAGCAGCTTGGCCGCGGAACGTATGAACACTGAAGCTTTCTTT. Protein: CASSLAAERMNTEAFF.

The CDR3 loop reads CASSIGSTEAFF. Written as DNA, the CDR3 is TGTGCCAGTAGTATCGGAAGCACTGAAGCTTTCTTT. The chain links TRBV19 to TRBJ1-1; no clear D. Germline values: CDR1 LNHDA, CDR2 SQIVND (reference sequence). V dropped 3 bases and J dropped 4 bases, with 6 bases sitting between them. The CDR3 has 12 amino acids.

The chain recombines TRBV2 with TRBJ1-1, with TRBD1 as a possible D gene (5 bases). The V gene's germline CDR1 is SNHLY and CDR2 FYNNEI. The CDR3 is 14 residues long. V was shortened by 0 bases and J by 4 bases, with 9 bases between the two germline ends. The CDR3 DNA sequence: TGTGCCAGCAGTGAAGCAGGGGAAGTCACTGAAGCTTTCTTT. Protein sequence: CASSEAGEVTEAFF.

This clone was observed once. The J gene is TRBJ2-2, the V gene TRBV7-7; D uncertain. Germline CDR1 SSHAT, CDR2 FNYEAQ (reference sequence). V was clipped by 5 bases and J by 0 bases, with 10 bases between them. This CDR3 has 15 amino acids. The CDR3 nucleotides are TGTGCCAGCAGCGCCGGACCCCCGAACACCGGGGAGCTGTTTTTT. Its protein product is CASSAGPPNTGELFF. Filled out from reference TRBV7-7 and TRBJ2-2, the complete variable domain reads GAGVSQSPRYKVTKRGQDVTLRCDPISSHATLYWYQQALGQGPEFLTYFNYEAQPDKSGLPSDRFSAERPEGSISTLTIQRTEQRDSAMYRCASSAGPPNTGELFFGEGSRLTVL.

CDR3 coding DNA: TGTGCCAGCAGCTTAGGTATGGAAAATCAGCCCCAGCATTTT. Translated: CASSLGMENQPQHF. V and J are TRBV7-9 and TRBJ1-5; D is undetermined. The CDR3 is 14 residues long. CDR1 SEHNR and CDR2 FQNEAQ come from the germline V gene (reference sequence). V dropped 1 base and J dropped 4 bases, with 8 bases sitting between them.

The chain links TRBV19 to TRBJ2-7; 7 bases align to TRBD2. There are 13 residues in the CDR3. The trim removed 5 bases at V and 4 bases at J, leaving 5 bases unmatched. Germline V lookup: CDR1 LNHDA, CDR2 SQIVND (reference sequence). The CDR3 protein is CASSAGEEYEQYF. In DNA, the CDR3 is TGTGCCAGTAGTGCGGGAGAGGAATACGAGCAGTACTTC.

The V gene is TRBV28, the J gene TRBJ2-7; a possible D gene is TRBD1 (7 bases). CDR3 length: 20 residues. The germline gives CDR1 MDHEN, CDR2 SYDVKM. Trimming took off 3 bases at V and 1 base at J, with 28 bases between the two ends. For the CDR3, the DNA is TGTGCCAGCAGTTTCCCCACTGTGACAGGGACTCCAACACGATCCTACGAGCAGTACTTC. It specifies CASSFPTVTGTPTRSYEQYF.

The J gene is TRBJ1-2, the V gene TRBV18; D unclear. V was cut by 5 bases and J by 7 bases, with 11 bases left in between. The CDR3 is 12 amino acids. The germline V gene has CDR1 KGHSH and CDR2 LQKENI. The CDR3 sequence: CASSSGLGGYTF. The CDR3 nucleotides are TGTGCCAGCTCATCCGGGCTAGGTGGCTACACCTTC.

The V gene is TRBV7-2, the J gene TRBJ2-1; TRBD2 is a possible D gene (6 bases). This CDR3 has 14 residues. The germline V gene encodes CDR1 SGHTA and CDR2 FQGNSA. V lost 1 base and J 8 bases, leaving 12 bases between the germline ends. CDR3 sequence: CASSLVGGFYEQFF. The DNA of the CDR3 is TGTGCCAGCAGCTTAGTAGGAGGGTTTTATGAGCAGTTCTTC.

The V call is TRBV11-2, the J call TRBJ2-3; tentative D call: TRBD2 (5 bases). The CDR3 is 16 amino acids. With 2 bases removed from V and 5 bases from J, the gap between germline ends came to 17 bases. Looked up from germline, CDR1 is SGHAT and CDR2 is FQNNGV. The CDR3 nucleotides read TGTGCCAGCAGCTTATGGGTCGGAGGCGTTAAAGATACGCAGTATTTT. Its protein is CASSLWVGGVKDTQYF.

V usage is TRBV7-6 and J usage is TRBJ2-7; perhaps TRBD2 as D (5 bases). This CDR3 spans 14 amino acids. The germline gives CDR1 SGHVS, CDR2 FNYEAQ. V dropped 2 bases and J dropped 5 bases, with 13 bases sitting between them. The CDR3 DNA reads as TGTGCCAGCAGCTTATACGGGAATGATAACGAGCAGTACTTC. Protein sequence: CASSLYGNDNEQYF.

The chain carries TRBV9 and TRBJ1-6, with no clear D. The CDR3 is 16 residues long. V lost 3 bases, J lost 0 bases, and 10 bases lay in between. The germline gives CDR1 SGDLS, CDR2 YYNGEE. CDR3 DNA sequence: TGTGCCAGCAGCGAGGAACAAAGCTCCTATAATTCACCCCTCCACTTT. Residues: CASSEEQSSYNSPLHF.

This clone was detected only a few times. The chain couples TRBV7-9 to TRBJ1-3; D gene unclear. Trimming left V 6 bases short and J 0 bases short, with 15 bases between. CDR1 is SEHNR, CDR2 FQNEAQ, per germline (reference sequence). This CDR3 region has 16 residues. CDR3 DNA sequence: TGTGCCAGCAGTTTCGGAAGTCTTTTCTCTGGAAACACCATATATTTT. Translating gives CASSFGSLFSGNTIYF.

The chain joins TRBV5-1 to TRBJ2-1; unclear D gene. In germline, CDR1 is SGHRS, CDR2 YFSETQ. This CDR3 is 13 amino acids long. The V and J ends lost 6 bases and 1 base respectively, with 8 bases between them. CDR3 protein: CASKGRSYNEQFF. The CDR3 nucleotides read TGCGCCAGCAAGGGCAGGTCCTACAATGAGCAGTTCTTC.

This sequence joins TRBV10-2 and TRBJ1-5; D may be TRBD1 (6 bases). CDR1 is WSHSY, CDR2 SAAADI, per germline. The CDR3 contains 14 residues. The germline V and J ends were trimmed by 1 base and 6 bases, with 10 bases remaining between them. CDR3: CASSEWQGSQPQHF. The CDR3 bases are TGCGCCAGCAGTGAGTGGCAGGGGAGTCAGCCCCAGCATTTT.

The V gene is TRBV29-1, the J gene TRBJ2-1; 13 bases align to TRBD2. The germline gives CDR1 SQVTM, CDR2 ANQGSEA. The CDR3 consists of 13 residues. J gave up 7 bases and V 6 bases, and 3 bases lay outside the gene matches. CDR3 nucleotides: TGCAGCGTGGGACTAGCGGGAATAAATGAGCAGTTCTTC. Translating gives CSVGLAGINEQFF.

The rearrangement uses TRBV5-1 and TRBJ1-3; 7 nucleotides line up with TRBD1. Unmatched junction bases numbered 8, after V lost 5 bases and J lost 0 bases. The V gene's germline CDR1 is SGHRS and CDR2 YFSETQ. CDR3 length equals 16 residues. As DNA, the CDR3 is TGCGCCAGCAGGGCCGGGACAGACAGCTCTGGAAACACCATATATTTT. Amino acid sequence: CASRAGTDSSGNTIYF.

V usage is TRBV4-1 and J usage is TRBJ1-1; D is uncertain. V was shortened by 1 base and J by 4 bases, with 16 bases between the two germline ends. Germline-derived CDR1 and CDR2 are MGHRA and YSYEKL. The CDR3 runs to 16 residues. CDR3 in amino acids: CASSQVRALLGTEAFF. The CDR3 DNA is TGCGCCAGCAGCCAAGTGCGGGCCCTACTGGGCACTGAAGCTTTCTTT.

The chain recombines TRBV7-8 with TRBJ1-1; 8 nucleotides line up with TRBD1. The CDR3 length is 15 residues. Germline CDR1 is SGHVS and CDR2 is FQNEAQ. J was trimmed by 4 bases and V by 5 bases; bases with no gene match: 9. CDR3 sequence reads: CASSPSGGAGTEAFF. The CDR3 DNA reads TGTGCCAGCAGCCCCTCAGGGGGCGCGGGCACTGAAGCTTTCTTT. The full variable domain, its missing parts supplied by reference TRBV7-8 and TRBJ1-1, is GAGVSQSPRYKVAKRGQDVALRCDPISGHVSLFWYQQALGQGPEFLTYFQNEAQLDKSGLPSDRFFAERPEGSVSTLKIQRTQQEDSAVYLCASSPSGGAGTEAFFGQGTRLTVV.

The count of this clone is one. The chain carries TRBV9 and TRBJ2-1, with TRBD2 matching 12 bases. The CDR3 totals 17 residues. J gave up 9 bases and V 4 bases, and 14 bases lay outside the gene matches. Germline V gene sequence: CDR1 SGDLS, CDR2 YYNGEE. The DNA for the CDR3 is TGTGCCAGCAGCCCCTTCCATCGGCCGACTAGCGGGAGTGAGCAGTTCTTC. Protein sequence: CASSPFHRPTSGSEQFF.

This clone appeared a single time. V gene TRBV27 combines with J gene TRBJ1-3; D gene uncertain. Germline V lookup: CDR1 MNHEY, CDR2 SMNVEV (reference sequence). This CDR3 has 14 amino acids. V was cut by 2 bases and J by 0 bases, with 5 bases left in between. Here the CDR3 DNA reads TGTGCCAGCAGTTTACAGAGCTCTGGAAACACCATATATTTT. This codes for CASSLQSSGNTIYF.

The chain couples TRBV6-4 to TRBJ1-2; 10 bases fit TRBD1. V shed 0 bases, J shed 10 bases, and the junction held 8 bases outside the gene matches. Germline V CDR1 and CDR2: MRHNA, SNTAGT. The CDR3 totals 15 residues. The DNA of the CDR3 is TGTGCCAGCAGTGACTCGACAGGGGGCGCGGGTGCCTACACCTTC. Translating it yields CASSDSTGGAGAYTF.

The chain recombines TRBV5-4 with TRBJ2-5; D may correspond to TRBD1 or TRBD2 (5 bases each). V lost 2 bases to trimming and J lost 1 base, with 9 bases between them. Per the germline V gene, CDR1 is SGHNT and CDR2 is YYREEE (reference sequence). The CDR3 is made up of 14 amino acids. The CDR3 protein is CASSFPGPQETQYF. DNA for the CDR3: TGTGCCAGCAGCTTCCCGGGACCCCAAGAGACCCAGTACTTC.

This chain uses TRBV7-9 with TRBJ2-2; 12 bases agree with TRBD1. The CDR3 contains 18 residues. The V gene end was trimmed by 5 bases and the J gene end by 6 bases; junction bases not matched to a gene: 13. The germline V gene has CDR1 SEHNR and CDR2 FQNEAQ (reference sequence). This CDR3 is CASSLRDRGRWSAGELFF. CDR3 bases: TGTGCCAGCAGCCTTCGGGACAGGGGGCGGTGGTCGGCCGGGGAGCTGTTTTTT.

The genes are TRBV29-1 and TRBJ2-1; 11 bases are a match to TRBD2. The J segment lost 5 bases and the V segment lost 5 bases, leaving 8 bases of the junction unmatched. CDR1 SQVTM and CDR2 ANQGSEA come from the germline V gene. This CDR3 contains 15 residues. CDR3 sequence (DNA): TGCAGCGTTCAACCGGGACTAGCGGTTAACAATGAGCAGTTCTTC. This sequence encodes CSVQPGLAVNNEQFF.